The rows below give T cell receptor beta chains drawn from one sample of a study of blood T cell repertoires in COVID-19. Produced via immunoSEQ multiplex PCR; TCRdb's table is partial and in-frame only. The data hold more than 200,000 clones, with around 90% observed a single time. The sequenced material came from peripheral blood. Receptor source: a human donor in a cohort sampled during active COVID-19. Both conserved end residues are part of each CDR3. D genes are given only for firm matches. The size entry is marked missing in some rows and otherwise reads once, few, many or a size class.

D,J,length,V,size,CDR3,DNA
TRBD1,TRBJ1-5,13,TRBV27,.,CASSATGFGPQHF,TGTGCCAGCAGCGCGACAGGGTTCGGTCCCCAGCATTTT
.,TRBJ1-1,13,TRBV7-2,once,CASSLAEGQGAFF,TGTGCCAGCAGCTTAGCGGAGGGCCAGGGAGCTTTCTTT
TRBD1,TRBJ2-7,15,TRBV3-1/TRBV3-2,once,CASSSHRDRHYEQYF,TGTGCCAGCAGCTCTCACAGGGACAGACACTACGAGCAGTACTTC
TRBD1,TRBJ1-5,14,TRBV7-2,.,CASSSRQGSQPQHF,TGTGCCAGCAGCTCCCGACAGGGAAGTCAGCCCCAGCATTTT
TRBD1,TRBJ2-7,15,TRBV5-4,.,CASSLEGRGQAEQYF,TGTGCCAGCAGCTTGGAGGGTCGGGGACAGGCGGAGCAGTACTTC
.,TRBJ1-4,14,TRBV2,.,CASMTDRSNEKLFF,TGTGCCAGCATGACTGACAGAAGTAATGAAAAACTGTTTTTT
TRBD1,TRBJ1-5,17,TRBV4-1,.,CASSQETGEVSNQPQHF,TGCGCCAGCAGCCAAGAGACAGGGGAAGTTAGCAATCAGCCCCAGCATTTT
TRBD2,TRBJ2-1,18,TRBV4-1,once,CASSHPPRGLARSNEQFF,TGCGCCAGCAGCCACCCTCCCCGGGGACTAGCGAGATCCAATGAGCAGTTCTTC
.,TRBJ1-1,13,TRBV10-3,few,CASTGPQNTEAFF,TGTGCCTCTACAGGGCCTCAGAACACTGAAGCTTTCTTT
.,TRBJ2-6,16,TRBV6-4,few,CASSDSRATGANVLTF,TGTGCCAGCAGTGACTCGAGGGCCACTGGAGCCAACGTCCTGACTTTC
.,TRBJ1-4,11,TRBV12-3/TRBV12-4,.,CASNVGGKLFF,TGTGCCAGCAACGTAGGGGGAAAACTGTTTTTT
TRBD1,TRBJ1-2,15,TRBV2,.,CASNPPGQGAGGYTF,TGTGCCAGCAACCCCCCGGGACAGGGGGCGGGTGGCTACACCTTC
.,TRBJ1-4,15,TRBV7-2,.,CASSLRRATNEKLFF,TGTGCCAGCAGCTTAAGGCGGGCCACTAATGAAAAACTGTTTTTT
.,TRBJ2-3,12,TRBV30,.,CAWSSLGATQYF,TGTGCCTGGAGTAGCCTCGGAGCTACGCAGTATTTT